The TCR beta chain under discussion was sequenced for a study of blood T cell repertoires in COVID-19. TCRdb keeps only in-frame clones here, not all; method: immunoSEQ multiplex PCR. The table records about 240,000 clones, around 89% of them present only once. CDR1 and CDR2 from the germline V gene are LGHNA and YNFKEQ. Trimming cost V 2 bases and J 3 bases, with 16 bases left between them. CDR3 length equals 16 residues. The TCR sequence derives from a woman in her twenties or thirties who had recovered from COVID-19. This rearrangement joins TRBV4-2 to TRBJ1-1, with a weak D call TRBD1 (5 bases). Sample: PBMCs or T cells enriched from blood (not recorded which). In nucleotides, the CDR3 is TGTGCCAGCAGCCAACCCCAGGGTGGCGTGCACACTGAAGCTTTCTTT. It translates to CASSQPQGGVHTEAFF.